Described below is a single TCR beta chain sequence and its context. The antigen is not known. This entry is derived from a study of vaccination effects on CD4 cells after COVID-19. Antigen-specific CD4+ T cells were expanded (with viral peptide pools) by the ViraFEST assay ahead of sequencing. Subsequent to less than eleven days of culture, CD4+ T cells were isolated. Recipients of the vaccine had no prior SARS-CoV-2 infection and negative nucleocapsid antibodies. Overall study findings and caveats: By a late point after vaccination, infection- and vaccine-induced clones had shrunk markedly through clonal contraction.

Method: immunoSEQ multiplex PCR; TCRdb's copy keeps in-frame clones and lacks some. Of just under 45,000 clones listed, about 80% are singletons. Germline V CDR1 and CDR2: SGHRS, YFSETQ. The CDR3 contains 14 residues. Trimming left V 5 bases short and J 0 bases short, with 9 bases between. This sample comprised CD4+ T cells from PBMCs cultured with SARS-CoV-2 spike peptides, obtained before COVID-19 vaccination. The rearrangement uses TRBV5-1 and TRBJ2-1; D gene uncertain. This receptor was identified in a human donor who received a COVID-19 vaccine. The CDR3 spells CASRWFTSYNEQFF. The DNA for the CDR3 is TGCGCCAGCAGGTGGTTTACCTCCTACAATGAGCAGTTCTTC.